This T cell receptor (beta chain) derives from a study of cytomegalovirus exposure and HLA in healthy donors. The PCR made use of 60 Vbeta and 13 Jbeta primers. Generated by immunoSEQ multiplex PCR, the TCRdb table keeps only in-frame clones and is missing some. The profile shows about 140,000 clones, approximately 80% of them singletons. The germline V gene has CDR1 LNHDA and CDR2 SQIVND (reference sequence). Trimming pared 4 bases from V and 5 bases from J, leaving 12 bases between. This CDR3 is built from 14 residues. The TCR was taken from a woman aged 45-60 years in good health and CMV-seropositive. V is TRBV19 and J is TRBJ1-5; D is unclear. Sequenced input: PBMCs. The CDR3 region is CASSSLRADQPQHF. Written as DNA, the CDR3 is TGTGCCAGTAGTAGTTTGAGGGCCGATCAGCCCCAGCATTTT. The full variable domain, its missing parts supplied by reference TRBV19 and TRBJ1-5, is DGGITQSPKYLFRKEGQNVTLSCEQNLNHDAMYWYRQDPGQGLRLIYYSQIVNDFQKGDIAEGYSVSREKKESFPLTVTSAQKNPTAFYLCASSSLRADQPQHFGDGTRLSIL.